The 10 T cell receptor beta chains below come from one sample, sequenced in a study of technical replicates of blood from a handful of donors. Sequenced by immunoSEQ multiplex PCR; TCRdb stores in-frame clones only, minus some. Counted here are under 95,000 clones, 85% to 95% occurring once; the ten biggest clones make up over 0.2%. Sequencing was carried out using T cells isolated from PBMCs. The source is a human donor in good health.

The rearrangement joins TRBV28 to TRBJ2-2, with a possible D match to TRBD2 (5 bases). The CDR3 is made up of 15 amino acids. Per the germline V gene, CDR1 is MDHEN and CDR2 is SYDVKM. Deletions cut 3 bases from V and 5 bases from J, with 13 bases between. CDR3 sequence: CASSLGGGGTGELFF. The CDR3 DNA reads TGTGCCAGCAGTTTGGGCGGTGGAGGAACCGGGGAGCTGTTTTTT.

The rearrangement links TRBV5-4 to TRBJ1-3; 8 nucleotides agree with TRBD1. Germline CDR1 reads SGHNT; CDR2 reads YYREEE (reference sequence). The trim removed 1 base at V and 0 bases at J, leaving 6 bases unmatched. This CDR3 has 17 amino acids. This CDR3 is CASSLWGGQGSGNTIYF. DNA of the CDR3: TGTGCCAGCAGCTTGTGGGGAGGACAGGGCTCTGGAAACACCATATATTTT.

V gene TRBV15 combines with J gene TRBJ2-1; 16 bases line up with TRBD2. J lost 5 bases, V lost 5 bases, and 3 bases had no gene match. The CDR3 extends over 16 amino acids. CDR1 LNHNV and CDR2 YYDKDF come from the germline V gene (reference sequence). CDR3 sequence: CATSGTSGRAHNEQFF. The CDR3 DNA reads as TGTGCCACCAGCGGGACTAGCGGGAGGGCCCACAATGAGCAGTTCTTC. The variable domain in full, with the rest retrieved from reference TRBV15 and TRBJ2-1, is DAMVIQNPRYQVTQFGKPVTLSCSQTLNHNVMYWYQQKSSQAPKLLFHYYDKDFNNEADTPDNFQSRRPNTSFCFLDIRSPGLGDTAMYLCATSGTSGRAHNEQFFGPGTRLTVL.

This sequence joins TRBV10-3 and TRBJ2-7; D remains unclear. Deletions cut 3 bases from V and 1 base from J, with 7 bases between. Germline V gene lookup returns CDR1 ENHRY and CDR2 SYGVKD. This CDR3 contains 13 residues. This CDR3 is CAISDQQSYEQYF. The CDR3 DNA reads as TGTGCCATCAGTGACCAACAATCCTACGAGCAGTACTTC.

The gene calls are TRBV14 and TRBJ2-7, with TRBD2 identical over 8 bases. The CDR3 consists of 17 residues. V trimming: 0 bases; J trimming: 2 bases; junction bases outside the gene matches: 9. Per germline, CDR1 SGHDN and CDR2 FVKESK. The CDR3 sequence is CASSQEGRGGFPYEQYF. The CDR3 bases are TGTGCCAGCAGCCAAGAAGGGCGCGGGGGGTTTCCCTACGAGCAGTACTTC.

The gene calls are TRBV7-9 and TRBJ1-2; TRBD1 matches at 7 bases. V lost 1 base, J lost 4 bases, and 6 bases stayed unmatched. Germline V lookup: CDR1 SEHNR, CDR2 FQNEAQ (reference sequence). The CDR3 loop spans 15 amino acids. The CDR3 DNA reads TGTGCCAGCAGCTTAGTACAGACAGGGCCCTATGGCTACACCTTC. This encodes CASSLVQTGPYGYTF.

The rearrangement uses TRBV6-5 and TRBJ2-5, with a tentative D call TRBD2 (5 bases). Germline lookup yields CDR1 MNHEY and CDR2 SVGAGI. V was clipped by 2 bases and J by 4 bases, with 11 bases between them. CDR3 length: 14 residues. The CDR3 DNA reads as TGTGCCAGCAGTTACGGATGGGGAGCAGAGACCCAGTACTTC. It codes for CASSYGWGAETQYF.

The rearrangement uses TRBV11-3 and TRBJ2-7, with 7 positions matching TRBD2. The V and J ends lost 3 bases and 0 bases, in that order; junction bases with no gene match: 11. The CDR3 spans 17 residues. Germline V gene lookup returns CDR1 SGHNT and CDR2 YENEEA. CDR3 in amino acids: CASSFPGLGRSSYEQYF. CDR3 in DNA: TGTGCCAGCAGCTTCCCAGGACTAGGCCGGAGCTCCTACGAGCAGTACTTC.

The V call is TRBV27, the J call TRBJ1-2; D is possibly TRBD1 (6 bases). The CDR3 is 13 residues long. Germline CDR1 reads MNHEY; CDR2 reads SMNVEV (reference sequence). Trimming took 7 bases from V and 8 from J, leaving 17 bases between them. CDR3 protein: CASTAAGGAGYTF. As DNA, the CDR3 is TGTGCCAGCACCGCCGCGGGGGGCGCAGGCTACACCTTC.

The chain employs TRBV7-6 and TRBJ2-7; 11 nucleotides line up with TRBD2. J gave up 2 bases and V 0 bases, and 6 bases lay outside the gene matches. The CDR3 covers 17 residues. Germline-derived CDR1 and CDR2 are SGHVS and FNYEAQ. The CDR3 DNA is TGTGCCAGCAGCTTAGCAACTAGCGGGGGTGATGCCTACGAGCAGTACTTC. This encodes CASSLATSGGDAYEQYF.